A single sample gave rise to the 13 T cell receptor beta chains below, sequenced in a study of blood T cell repertoires in COVID-19. Generated by immunoSEQ multiplex PCR, the TCRdb table keeps only in-frame clones and is missing some. The sample has roughly 51,000 clones, around 90% seen once; the top ten hold roughly 7%. Source material: peripheral blood. The receptors come from an older woman with active or convalescent COVID-19.

CDR3 DNA: TGTGCCGGTCAAGGACTAGTGGACACCGGGGAGCTGTTTTTT. Encoded protein: CAGQGLVDTGELFF. This sequence joins TRBV2 and TRBJ2-2; 7 bases agree with TRBD2. CDR1 and CDR2 (germline): SNHLY, FYNNEI. J lost 3 bases, V lost 11 bases, and 9 bases had no gene match. The length of the CDR3 is 14 residues.

V usage is TRBV28 and J usage is TRBJ1-1, with D unclear. V lost 7 bases and J 1 base, leaving 16 bases between the germline ends. Germline assignment: CDR1 MDHEN and CDR2 SYDVKM. The CDR3 runs to 15 residues. The CDR3 sequence is CASTAWVSGNTEAFF. The CDR3 DNA sequence: TGTGCCAGCACCGCTTGGGTGAGCGGGAACACTGAAGCTTTCTTT.

This clone was detected once. The chain links TRBV5-1 to TRBJ2-1; 9 bases are shared with TRBD1. The V gene end was trimmed by 2 bases and the J gene end by 1 base; junction bases not matched to a gene: 1. This CDR3 has 15 residues. Germline lookup yields CDR1 SGHRS and CDR2 YFSETQ. CDR3 protein: CASSLQGASYNEQFF. The CDR3 DNA is TGCGCCAGCAGCTTACAGGGGGCGTCCTACAATGAGCAGTTCTTC.

CDR3 sequence reads: CASSPGREEAFF. Here the CDR3 DNA reads TGTGCCAGCTCACCAGGGCGGGAGGAAGCTTTCTTT. The V gene is TRBV18, the J gene TRBJ1-1; D is uncertain. There are 12 residues in the CDR3. Trimming pared 2 bases from V and 8 bases from J, leaving 9 bases between. The germline V gene has CDR1 KGHSH and CDR2 LQKENI.

This clone was observed a handful of times. The V gene is TRBV2, the J gene TRBJ1-5; 10 bases align to TRBD1. The V gene's germline CDR1 is SNHLY and CDR2 FYNNEI. V gave up 4 bases and J gave up 7 bases; unmatched junction bases: 1. The CDR3 runs to 13 residues. The CDR3 region is CASSGTGGQPQHF. CDR3 DNA: TGTGCCAGCAGTGGGACAGGGGGACAGCCCCAGCATTTT.

The rearrangement uses TRBV28 and TRBJ1-1; 7 bases line up with TRBD1. J was trimmed by 5 bases and V by 7 bases; bases with no gene match: 19. In germline, CDR1 is MDHEN, CDR2 SYDVKM. The CDR3 covers 17 residues. The CDR3 here is CASITGAILRGGTEAFF. The CDR3 nucleotides are TGTGCCAGCATCACAGGGGCGATACTTCGGGGTGGAACTGAAGCTTTCTTT.

The J gene is TRBJ1-1, the V gene TRBV6-5, with a tentative D call TRBD1 (6 bases). Per germline, CDR1 MNHEY and CDR2 SVGAGI. The CDR3 is 12 amino acids. Deletions cut 11 bases from V and 2 bases from J, with 12 bases between. CDR3 DNA: TGTGCCGTAGGGACACCCAACACTGAAGCTTTCTTT. This codes for CAVGTPNTEAFF.

As regards this clone: Other DNA sequences in the same sample also yield this CDR3. The genes are TRBV7-2 and TRBJ1-1, with unresolved D. This CDR3 is built from 12 residues. The germline CDR1 and CDR2 sequences are SGHTA and FQGNSA. Trimming took off 3 bases at V and 8 bases at J, with 10 bases between the two ends. Written as DNA, the CDR3 is TGTGCCAGCAGCTTTGTGCGTACCGAAGCTTTCTTT. As protein: CASSFVRTEAFF. The full variable domain, completed using reference TRBV7-2 and TRBJ1-1, is GAGVSQSPSNKVTEKGKDVELRCDPISGHTALYWYRQSLGQGLEFLIYFQGNSAPDKSGLPSDRFSAERTGGSVSTLTIQRTQQEDSAVYLCASSFVRTEAFFGQGTRLTVV.

The chain carries TRBV10-2 and TRBJ2-7; 7 positions match TRBD1. This CDR3 contains 15 residues. V trimming: 2 bases; J trimming: 1 base; junction bases outside the gene matches: 5. CDR1 is WSHSY and CDR2 is SAAADI in the germline V gene. CDR3 DNA sequence: TGCGCCAGCAGTGAGCCTGACAGGGATTCCTACGAGCAGTACTTC. Its translation is CASSEPDRDSYEQYF.

The rearrangement joins TRBV5-1 to TRBJ2-1; tentatively, D is TRBD2 (6 bases). The germline V gene encodes CDR1 SGHRS and CDR2 YFSETQ. The CDR3 length is 16 residues. V shed 0 bases and J shed 9 bases, with 19 bases lying between them. The CDR3 DNA sequence: TGCGCCAGCAGCTTGGGGCGGGGCGTGCCCGAGGGTGAGCAGTTCTTC. The encoded protein is CASSLGRGVPEGEQFF.

The chain employs TRBV27 and TRBJ2-7, with a weak D call TRBD2 (6 bases). CDR3 length: 15 amino acids. CDR1 is MNHEY, CDR2 SMNVEV, per germline (reference sequence). V was shortened by 7 bases and J by 3 bases, with 19 bases between the two germline ends. CDR3 residues: CASTLSLGGDYEQYF. For the CDR3, the DNA is TGTGCCAGCACCTTATCTCTTGGAGGGGACTACGAGCAGTACTTC.

This clone came up once. The chain employs TRBV19 and TRBJ2-2; 12 bases are a match to TRBD2. The junction had 10 bases not matched to a gene; V was cut back by 0 bases and J by 5 bases. The germline V gene has CDR1 LNHDA and CDR2 SQIVND (reference sequence). CDR3 length equals 19 residues. Written as DNA, the CDR3 is TGTGCCAGTAGTATAGATCCCGGACTAGCGGGAAGTCTTACCGGGGAGCTGTTTTTT. It codes for CASSIDPGLAGSLTGELFF.

This chain links TRBV6-5 with TRBJ1-2, with 10 nucleotides matching TRBD1. Germline CDR1 MNHEY, CDR2 SVGAGI. This CDR3 comprises 15 residues. V dropped 2 bases and J dropped 8; count of bases not matched to a gene: 8. The CDR3 DNA reads TGTGCCAGCAGTTACGGACGGACAGGGGGATGGGGCTACACCTTC. It is translated as CASSYGRTGGWGYTF.